A selection of T cell receptor beta chains follows, all from one sample in a study of blood T cell repertoires in COVID-19. Libraries were prepared by immunoSEQ multiplex PCR; TCRdb keeps only in-frame clonotypes and omits some of them. The table shows 150,000 to 200,000 clones, with 86% occurring only once. The sample taken for sequencing was peripheral blood. Source of these receptors: a woman aged 55-69 years with COVID-19, enrolled during active disease. CDR3s include the opening cysteine and the closing phenylalanine or tryptophan. Each record gives: CDR3 length, V gene, clone size, J gene, D gene, CDR3 protein, CDR3 DNA. D genes are given only for firm matches. Clone size is not always given. Where it is, it says once, few, many or a class for expanded clones.

cdr3_length: 12; v_call: TRBV5-1; clone_size: .; j_call: TRBJ2-1; d_call: TRBD1; cdr3_aa: CASSLTGVEQFF; cdr3_nt: TGCGCCAGCAGCTTGACAGGGGTTGAGCAGTTCTTC
cdr3_length: 10; v_call: TRBV20-1; clone_size: .; j_call: TRBJ1-1; d_call: .; cdr3_aa: CSARGAEAFF; cdr3_nt: TGCAGTGCTAGAGGCGCTGAAGCTTTCTTT
cdr3_length: 13; v_call: TRBV24-1; clone_size: once; j_call: TRBJ2-1; d_call: TRBD1; cdr3_aa: CATSLTGWNEQFF; cdr3_nt: TGTGCCACCTCCTTGACAGGGTGGAATGAGCAGTTCTTC
cdr3_length: 16; v_call: TRBV3-1/TRBV3-2; clone_size: .; j_call: TRBJ2-7; d_call: TRBD2; cdr3_aa: CASRPGTSGFTGEQYF; cdr3_nt: TGTGCCAGCAGGCCCGGGACTAGCGGGTTTACGGGGGAGCAGTACTTC
cdr3_length: 15; v_call: TRBV7-2; clone_size: .; j_call: TRBJ2-7; d_call: TRBD2; cdr3_aa: CASSLGTSGPYEQYF; cdr3_nt: TGTGCCAGCAGCTTAGGAACTAGCGGGCCCTACGAGCAGTACTTC
cdr3_length: 16; v_call: TRBV5-6; clone_size: .; j_call: TRBJ1-4; d_call: TRBD1; cdr3_aa: CASSIRQGAFNEKLFF; cdr3_nt: TGTGCCAGCAGCATCAGACAGGGGGCATTTAATGAAAAACTGTTTTTT
cdr3_length: 14; v_call: TRBV9; clone_size: .; j_call: TRBJ2-6; d_call: .; cdr3_aa: CASSVAGGANVLTF; cdr3_nt: TGTGCCAGCAGCGTAGCGGGGGGGGCCAACGTCCTGACTTTC
cdr3_length: 14; v_call: TRBV6-5; clone_size: .; j_call: TRBJ2-7; d_call: TRBD2; cdr3_aa: CASRETSRAYEQYF; cdr3_nt: TGTGCCAGCAGAGAGACTAGCCGAGCCTACGAGCAGTACTTC
cdr3_length: 14; v_call: TRBV6-5; clone_size: .; j_call: TRBJ2-7; d_call: TRBD1; cdr3_aa: CASSDRARKNEQYF; cdr3_nt: TGTGCCAGCAGCGACAGGGCGAGAAAAAACGAGCAGTACTTC
cdr3_length: 16; v_call: TRBV7-2; clone_size: .; j_call: TRBJ2-5; d_call: TRBD2; cdr3_aa: CASSPRVWEGPETQYF; cdr3_nt: TGTGCCAGCAGCCCTAGGGTGTGGGAGGGCCCAGAGACCCAGTACTTC
cdr3_length: 15; v_call: TRBV19; clone_size: .; j_call: TRBJ1-5; d_call: TRBD1; cdr3_aa: CASSPGTARNQPQHF; cdr3_nt: TGTGCCAGTAGTCCTGGGACAGCCCGAAATCAGCCCCAGCATTTT
cdr3_length: 13; v_call: TRBV7-9; clone_size: .; j_call: TRBJ1-6; d_call: .; cdr3_aa: CASTVGVDSPLHF; cdr3_nt: TGTGCCAGCACCGTTGGAGTGGATTCACCCCTCCACTTT
cdr3_length: 14; v_call: TRBV7-8; clone_size: .; j_call: TRBJ1-4; d_call: .; cdr3_aa: CASSRDRRNEKLFF; cdr3_nt: TGTGCCAGCAGCCGTGACAGAAGAAATGAAAAACTGTTTTTT
cdr3_length: 12; v_call: TRBV5-1; clone_size: .; j_call: TRBJ2-5; d_call: .; cdr3_aa: CASSWETETQYF; cdr3_nt: TGCGCCAGCAGCTGGGAGACAGAGACCCAGTACTTC
cdr3_length: 18; v_call: TRBV4-2; clone_size: .; j_call: TRBJ2-2; d_call: TRBD2; cdr3_aa: CASSLGTSGSKDTGELFF; cdr3_nt: TGTGCCAGCAGCCTGGGGACTAGCGGGAGCAAGGACACCGGGGAGCTGTTTTTT
cdr3_length: 16; v_call: TRBV7-9; clone_size: .; j_call: TRBJ1-3; d_call: .; cdr3_aa: CASSLRSGRGGNTIYF; cdr3_nt: TGTGCCAGCAGCTTAAGGTCAGGGCGAGGTGGAAACACCATATATTTT
cdr3_length: 15; v_call: TRBV9; clone_size: .; j_call: TRBJ2-5; d_call: .; cdr3_aa: CASSVDVRGRETQYF; cdr3_nt: TGTGCCAGCAGCGTAGATGTCAGGGGAAGGGAGACCCAGTACTTC
cdr3_length: 12; v_call: TRBV9; clone_size: .; j_call: TRBJ2-7; d_call: TRBD1; cdr3_aa: CASKGALYEQYF; cdr3_nt: TGTGCCAGCAAGGGGGCCCTCTACGAGCAGTACTTC
cdr3_length: 15; v_call: TRBV4-2; clone_size: .; j_call: TRBJ2-7; d_call: .; cdr3_aa: CASSQDRGVSYEQYF; cdr3_nt: TGTGCCAGCAGCCAAGACAGGGGGGTCTCCTACGAGCAGTACTTC
cdr3_length: 17; v_call: TRBV19; clone_size: .; j_call: TRBJ1-2; d_call: TRBD1; cdr3_aa: CASTPFRDSIFNYGYTF; cdr3_nt: TGTGCCAGTACCCCTTTCCGGGACAGCATTTTTAACTATGGCTACACCTTC
cdr3_length: 11; v_call: TRBV15; clone_size: few; j_call: TRBJ2-1; d_call: .; cdr3_aa: CATSRVGEQFF; cdr3_nt: TGTGCCACCAGCAGAGTGGGCGAGCAGTTCTTC
cdr3_length: 14; v_call: TRBV5-5; clone_size: .; j_call: TRBJ2-7; d_call: .; cdr3_aa: CASSPTGITYEQYF; cdr3_nt: TGTGCCAGCAGCCCCACGGGTATCACCTACGAGCAGTACTTC
cdr3_length: 13; v_call: TRBV30; clone_size: .; j_call: TRBJ1-5; d_call: .; cdr3_aa: CAWSVGGEQPQHF; cdr3_nt: TGTGCCTGGAGTGTAGGGGGAGAGCAGCCCCAGCATTTT
cdr3_length: 16; v_call: TRBV24-1; clone_size: .; j_call: TRBJ1-2; d_call: TRBD1; cdr3_aa: CATSDGSWGQGDGYTF; cdr3_nt: TGTGCCACCAGTGATGGTTCTTGGGGACAGGGGGACGGCTACACCTTC
cdr3_length: 19; v_call: TRBV21-1; clone_size: .; j_call: TRBJ1-1; d_call: .; cdr3_aa: CASTHFFQNRAGSLIVAFF; cdr3_nt: TGTGCCAGCACGCACTTTTTTCAGAACAGGGCAGGTTCCCTGATCGTGGCTTTCTTT
cdr3_length: 15; v_call: TRBV30; clone_size: .; j_call: TRBJ1-5; d_call: TRBD1; cdr3_aa: CAWNFQGQAGQPQHF; cdr3_nt: TGTGCCTGGAATTTCCAGGGACAGGCTGGTCAGCCCCAGCATTTT
cdr3_length: 16; v_call: TRBV24-1; clone_size: few; j_call: TRBJ2-2; d_call: .; cdr3_aa: CATRKGTPANTGELFF; cdr3_nt: TGTGCCACCAGGAAGGGGACACCAGCGAACACCGGGGAGCTGTTTTTT
cdr3_length: 16; v_call: TRBV7-9; clone_size: .; j_call: TRBJ1-6; d_call: .; cdr3_aa: CASSSHGQGLNSPLHF; cdr3_nt: TGTGCCAGCAGCTCCCATGGGCAGGGGCTTAATTCACCCCTCCACTTT
cdr3_length: 13; v_call: TRBV6-1; clone_size: .; j_call: TRBJ2-7; d_call: .; cdr3_aa: CASSERSSYEQYF; cdr3_nt: TGTGCCAGCAGTGAAAGGAGCTCCTACGAGCAGTACTTC
cdr3_length: 12; v_call: TRBV5-1; clone_size: .; j_call: TRBJ1-1; d_call: TRBD1; cdr3_aa: CASSLDRGQAFF; cdr3_nt: TGCGCCAGCAGCTTGGATAGGGGGCAAGCTTTCTTT
cdr3_length: 14; v_call: TRBV19; clone_size: .; j_call: TRBJ1-3; d_call: TRBD1; cdr3_aa: CASSTGQLRDTIYF; cdr3_nt: TGTGCCAGTAGTACGGGACAGTTAAGGGACACCATATATTTT
cdr3_length: 15; v_call: TRBV9; clone_size: .; j_call: TRBJ2-5; d_call: .; cdr3_aa: CASSVRDTREETQYF; cdr3_nt: TGTGCCAGCAGCGTAAGGGACACCAGAGAAGAGACCCAGTACTTC
cdr3_length: 15; v_call: TRBV6-1; clone_size: few; j_call: TRBJ2-7; d_call: .; cdr3_aa: CASSEAELGRREQYF; cdr3_nt: TGTGCCAGCAGTGAAGCTGAGCTAGGGAGGAGGGAGCAGTACTTC
cdr3_length: 14; v_call: TRBV18; clone_size: .; j_call: TRBJ2-5; d_call: .; cdr3_aa: CASSPPIGALTQYF; cdr3_nt: TGTGCCAGCTCACCACCTATAGGGGCCTTGACCCAGTACTTC
cdr3_length: 15; v_call: TRBV6-5; clone_size: .; j_call: TRBJ2-1; d_call: TRBD2; cdr3_aa: CASSSGTSGKGEQFF; cdr3_nt: TGTGCCAGCAGTTCCGGGACTAGCGGGAAGGGTGAGCAGTTCTTC
cdr3_length: 17; v_call: TRBV27; clone_size: .; j_call: TRBJ2-7; d_call: .; cdr3_aa: CASSFLWDTSFSYEQYF; cdr3_nt: TGTGCCAGCAGTTTTCTTTGGGACACATCTTTCTCCTACGAGCAGTACTTC
cdr3_length: 11; v_call: TRBV10-2; clone_size: .; j_call: TRBJ2-5; d_call: .; cdr3_aa: CASSGEETQYF; cdr3_nt: TGCGCCAGCAGTGGAGAGGAGACCCAGTACTTC
cdr3_length: 15; v_call: TRBV7-9; clone_size: few; j_call: TRBJ2-4; d_call: .; cdr3_aa: CASSPTELAKNIQYF; cdr3_nt: TGTGCCAGCAGCCCGACGGAGCTAGCCAAAAACATTCAGTACTTC
cdr3_length: 16; v_call: TRBV24-1; clone_size: .; j_call: TRBJ1-2; d_call: TRBD1; cdr3_aa: CATSDSSRDRASGYTF; cdr3_nt: TGTGCCACCAGTGATTCCTCCCGGGACAGGGCATCCGGCTACACCTTC
cdr3_length: 15; v_call: TRBV9; clone_size: .; j_call: TRBJ2-7; d_call: TRBD2; cdr3_aa: CASSSRTSGPYEQYF; cdr3_nt: TGTGCCAGCAGCTCTCGGACTAGCGGGCCCTACGAGCAGTACTTC
cdr3_length: 14; v_call: TRBV5-1; clone_size: few; j_call: TRBJ1-2; d_call: .; cdr3_aa: CASSLVGGNYGYTF; cdr3_nt: TGCGCCAGCAGCTTGGTGGGAGGCAACTATGGCTACACCTTC
cdr3_length: 15; v_call: TRBV7-2; clone_size: .; j_call: TRBJ2-3; d_call: .; cdr3_aa: CASSLRGLGTDTQYF; cdr3_nt: TGTGCCAGCAGCTTAAGGGGCCTAGGCACAGATACGCAGTATTTT
cdr3_length: 16; v_call: TRBV6-4; clone_size: .; j_call: TRBJ1-6; d_call: .; cdr3_aa: CASRAHLGDYNSPLHF; cdr3_nt: TGTGCCAGCAGAGCTCATCTCGGGGACTATAATTCACCCCTCCACTTT
cdr3_length: 14; v_call: TRBV10-3; clone_size: .; j_call: TRBJ1-2; d_call: .; cdr3_aa: CAIRGTPMGDGYTF; cdr3_nt: TGTGCCATCAGGGGGACTCCTATGGGGGATGGCTACACCTTC
cdr3_length: 16; v_call: TRBV28; clone_size: .; j_call: TRBJ2-3; d_call: TRBD2; cdr3_aa: CASRRGLAGGTDTQYF; cdr3_nt: TGTGCCAGCAGACGGGGACTAGCGGGGGGCACAGATACGCAGTATTTT
cdr3_length: 12; v_call: TRBV6-5; clone_size: .; j_call: TRBJ2-2; d_call: .; cdr3_aa: CASRMQTGELFF; cdr3_nt: TGTGCCAGCAGAATGCAGACCGGGGAGCTGTTTTTT
cdr3_length: 14; v_call: TRBV14; clone_size: .; j_call: TRBJ2-2; d_call: .; cdr3_aa: CASSRELLTGELFF; cdr3_nt: TGTGCCAGCAGCCGCGAACTACTCACCGGGGAGCTGTTTTTT
cdr3_length: 14; v_call: TRBV6-5; clone_size: .; j_call: TRBJ1-2; d_call: TRBD1; cdr3_aa: CASRPGQGNYGYTF; cdr3_nt: TGTGCCAGCAGACCGGGACAGGGAAACTATGGCTACACCTTC
cdr3_length: 15; v_call: TRBV15; clone_size: .; j_call: TRBJ1-5; d_call: .; cdr3_aa: CATSRDLGGNQPQHF; cdr3_nt: TGTGCCACCAGCAGAGATTTAGGGGGCAATCAGCCCCAGCATTTT
cdr3_length: 12; v_call: TRBV29-1; clone_size: .; j_call: TRBJ2-2; d_call: .; cdr3_aa: CSSGHNTGELFF; cdr3_nt: TGCAGCTCGGGACATAACACCGGGGAGCTGTTTTTT
cdr3_length: 13; v_call: TRBV19; clone_size: .; j_call: TRBJ2-3; d_call: .; cdr3_aa: CASSIDRTDTQYF; cdr3_nt: TGTGCCAGTAGTATAGATCGTACAGATACGCAGTATTTT
cdr3_length: 15; v_call: TRBV11-2; clone_size: .; j_call: TRBJ2-2; d_call: .; cdr3_aa: CASSLRRQPTGELFF; cdr3_nt: TGTGCCAGCAGCTTAAGGCGGCAGCCCACCGGGGAGCTGTTTTTT
cdr3_length: 16; v_call: TRBV6-4; clone_size: .; j_call: TRBJ2-1; d_call: TRBD2; cdr3_aa: CASSPSGLANYNEQFF; cdr3_nt: TGTGCCAGCAGCCCCTCGGGACTAGCGAACTACAATGAGCAGTTCTTC
cdr3_length: 13; v_call: TRBV11-3; clone_size: .; j_call: TRBJ2-1; d_call: TRBD1; cdr3_aa: CASNRDRVNEQFF; cdr3_nt: TGTGCCAGCAACCGGGACAGGGTCAATGAGCAGTTCTTC
cdr3_length: 15; v_call: TRBV18; clone_size: .; j_call: TRBJ2-2; d_call: .; cdr3_aa: CASSPIFSNTGELFF; cdr3_nt: TGTGCCAGCTCACCTATTTTCTCGAACACCGGGGAGCTGTTTTTT
cdr3_length: 14; v_call: TRBV6-4; clone_size: .; j_call: TRBJ2-2; d_call: TRBD1; cdr3_aa: CASSLQGGTGELFF; cdr3_nt: TGTGCCAGCAGTTTACAGGGGGGAACCGGGGAGCTGTTTTTT
cdr3_length: 14; v_call: TRBV18; clone_size: .; j_call: TRBJ1-5; d_call: .; cdr3_aa: CASSPGAGVQPQHF; cdr3_nt: TGTGCCAGCTCACCGGGAGCAGGGGTTCAGCCCCAGCATTTT
cdr3_length: 14; v_call: TRBV19; clone_size: .; j_call: TRBJ1-1; d_call: .; cdr3_aa: CATTRARANTEAFF; cdr3_nt: TGTGCCACCACACGAGCGAGGGCGAACACTGAAGCTTTCTTT
cdr3_length: 14; v_call: TRBV24-1; clone_size: .; j_call: TRBJ2-2; d_call: TRBD2; cdr3_aa: CATSSGRVLRELFF; cdr3_nt: TGTGCCACCAGTAGCGGGAGGGTCCTCCGGGAGCTGTTTTTT
cdr3_length: 15; v_call: TRBV7-9; clone_size: once; j_call: TRBJ2-7; d_call: .; cdr3_aa: CASSLLTPIGDEQYF; cdr3_nt: TGTGCCAGCAGCTTACTGACACCGATAGGGGACGAGCAGTACTTC